A single sample is the source of the 8 T cell receptor beta chains below, sequenced in a study of blood T cells in healthy people across ages. The use of a sample-barcoded 5' primer and a J-beta primer mix characterized a second PCR of roughly 6 to 11 cycles. TCRdb independently ran MiXCR on the 5' RACE reads; one entry per CDR3 protein. The repertoire has 790,000 or so distinct CDR3 sequences, around three fifths of them found once; the top ten carry about a quarter. What was sequenced was blood. The receptors originated from a man aged 35-49 years in good health.

The CDR3 here is CASSQDISGASSYEQYF. The CDR3 DNA sequence: TGCGCCAGCAGCCAAGATATTAGCGGGGCCAGCTCCTACGAGCAGTACTTC. The chain uses TRBV4-3 and TRBJ2-7, with 8 bases fitting TRBD2. The V segment lost 0 bases and the J segment 0 bases; nucleotides outside the gene matches: 7. This CDR3 comprises 17 residues. The germline gives CDR1 LGHNA, CDR2 YSLEER.

This clonotype came up a few times. The chain has TRBV4-3 and TRBJ2-1; 11 bases are shared with TRBD2. The CDR3 runs 15 residues. V was pared by 7 bases and J by 1 base, with 3 bases of the junction left unmatched. Germline V gives CDR1 LGHNA, CDR2 YSLEER. The CDR3 sequence is CASKASGRSYNEQFF. The CDR3 coding sequence is TGCGCCAGCAAAGCTAGCGGGAGGTCCTACAATGAGCAGTTCTTC.

This chain joins TRBV27 and TRBJ2-3; D may be TRBD1 or TRBD2 (5 bases each). The CDR3 is made up of 18 amino acids. From germline, CDR1 is MNHEY and CDR2 SMNVEV (reference sequence). The V gene lost 3 bases and the J gene lost 0 bases, with 19 bases spanning the gap. CDR3 residues: CASSLASWGRGSTDTQYF. In DNA, the CDR3 is TGTGCCAGCAGTTTGGCAAGTTGGGGACGGGGAAGCACAGATACGCAGTATTTT.

This clonotype has just a few counts. The CDR3 DNA reads as TGTGCCAGCAGTGTCTCCTACAATGAGCAGTTCTTC. Its protein product is CASSVSYNEQFF. This chain uses TRBV28 with TRBJ2-1; D is unclear. From germline, CDR1 is MDHEN and CDR2 SYDVKM. Trimming took 5 bases from V and 0 from J, leaving 2 bases between them. The CDR3 loop spans 12 amino acids. The whole variable domain, filled in from reference TRBV28 and TRBJ2-1, reads DVKVTQSSRYLVKRTGEKVFLECVQDMDHENMFWYRQDPGLGLRLIYFSYDVKMKEKGDIPEGYSVSREKKERFSLILESASTNQTSMYLCASSVSYNEQFFGPGTRLTVL.

CDR3 loop: CASSYPGQGGYGYTF. CDR3 nucleotide sequence: TGTGCCAGCAGTTACCCGGGACAGGGAGGATATGGCTACACCTTC. The rearrangement links TRBV6-6 to TRBJ1-2; 9 bases align to TRBD1. CDR3 length: 15 amino acids. J was trimmed by 5 bases and V by 2 bases; bases with no gene match: 6. The germline CDR1 and CDR2 sequences are MNHNY and SVGAGI (reference sequence).

This rearrangement joins TRBV11-2 to TRBJ2-6; D call uncertain. Trimming cost V 6 bases and J 4 bases, with 16 bases left between them. The CDR3 is 16 residues long. Germline CDR1 and CDR2: SGHAT and FQNNGV. In nucleotides, the CDR3 is TGTGCCAGCAGAGGCTCTAACCCAACGGGGGCCAACGTCCTGACTTTC. Its translation: CASRGSNPTGANVLTF.

This clonotype was recorded a few times. The genes are TRBV4-3 and TRBJ2-1, with TRBD2 as a possible D gene (6 bases). The CDR3 has 14 residues. Germline loops: CDR1 LGHNA, CDR2 YSLEER. V gave up 4 bases and J gave up 5 bases, with 12 bases separating them. Here the CDR3 DNA reads TGCGCCAGCAGCCCCATCGGGGGAAACAATGAGCAGTTCTTC. It specifies CASSPIGGNNEQFF.

The CDR3, as DNA: TGTGCCAGCAGCTTCTCTTCAGGACTAGCGGGGTACAATGAGCAGTTCTTC. As protein: CASSFSSGLAGYNEQFF. This rearrangement joins TRBV5-4 to TRBJ2-1; TRBD2 matches at 12 bases. The CDR3 runs 17 residues. V shed 2 bases and J 4 bases; nucleotides not matched to a gene: 7. Germline V gives CDR1 SGHNT, CDR2 YYREEE (reference sequence).